This is a list of T cell receptor beta chains from one sample in a study of cytotoxic CD8 clonotypes in ibrutinib-treated CLL. The repertoire was sequenced with immunoSEQ multiplex PCR; TCRdb's copy has only in-frame clones and lacks some. The sample comprises fewer than 400,000 clones, 67% of which are singletons, and 6% to 6.5% rests with the top ten. The sample was PBMCs, taken after 36 months of ibrutinib treatment. The receptor source for this set is a human donor with chronic lymphocytic leukemia. Each CDR3 is given with its conserved first and last residue. D genes are given only for firm matches. Rows give clone size only sometimes, using once, few, many, or a class for an expanded clone.

D: -; J: TRBJ1-2; V: TRBV6-5; size: -; DNA: TGTGCCAGCCATCCCGCGGACAGTTTCTATGGCTACACCTTC; CDR3: CASHPADSFYGYTF
D: TRBD1; J: TRBJ2-3; V: TRBV29-1; size: -; DNA: TGCAGCGTTGAATTAGCGGACAGGGCTCCAGATACGCAGTATTTT; CDR3: CSVELADRAPDTQYF
D: -; J: TRBJ2-7; V: TRBV10-3; size: few; DNA: TGTGCCACGGCTCTTCAGGGTTTGGGTGAGCAGTACTTC; CDR3: CATALQGLGEQYF
D: TRBD1; J: TRBJ1-2; V: TRBV18; size: -; DNA: TGTGCCAGCTCACCGGACAGGTCGCAAGGCTACACCTTC; CDR3: CASSPDRSQGYTF
D: -; J: TRBJ2-7; V: TRBV5-5; size: -; DNA: TGTGCCAGCAGCTTGTCTAATTTCTACGAGCAGTACTTC; CDR3: CASSLSNFYEQYF
D: -; J: TRBJ2-7; V: TRBV7-3; size: once; DNA: TGTGCCAGCAGCTTAAACAGCCTCTCCTACGAGCAGTACTTC; CDR3: CASSLNSLSYEQYF
D: -; J: TRBJ1-2; V: TRBV5-5; size: -; DNA: TGTGCCAGCAGTCTCAGGGAACCCCGTGATGGCTACACCTTC; CDR3: CASSLREPRDGYTF
D: -; J: TRBJ2-7; V: TRBV28; size: -; DNA: TGTGCCAGCAGTGGGGTGCCAAGCTCCTACGAGCAGTACTTC; CDR3: CASSGVPSSYEQYF
D: -; J: TRBJ2-7; V: TRBV7-2; size: -; DNA: TGTGCCAGCAGCCTCCCTTTTGGGGTACGGTACTTC; CDR3: CASSLPFGVRYF
D: -; J: TRBJ1-2; V: TRBV19; size: -; DNA: TGTGCCAGTAGTCCATCCGTGAGGTCGGCCCTTGGCTACACCTTC; CDR3: CASSPSVRSALGYTF
D: TRBD2; J: TRBJ2-2; V: TRBV27; size: -; DNA: TGTGCCAGCAGTTTACTAGCGGGAGATCCCACCGGGGAGCTGTTTTTT; CDR3: CASSLLAGDPTGELFF
D: -; J: TRBJ2-7; V: TRBV5-1; size: few; DNA: TGCGCCAGCAGCTGGGGACCATCCTCCTACGAGCAGTACTTC; CDR3: CASSWGPSSYEQYF
D: TRBD1; J: TRBJ2-3; V: TRBV5-1; size: -; DNA: TGCGCCAGCAGCATGACAGGGGTCCCCACAGATACGCAGTATTTT; CDR3: CASSMTGVPTDTQYF
D: TRBD1; J: TRBJ1-6; V: TRBV29-1; size: -; DNA: TGCAGCGTTGAAGGGGCCAGGGGGGGTTCACCCCTCCACTTT; CDR3: CSVEGARGGSPLHF
D: -; J: TRBJ2-7; V: TRBV9; size: -; DNA: TGTGCCAGCAGCGTAGGAGCCGCCGTGGGTTCCGAGCAGTACTTC; CDR3: CASSVGAAVGSEQYF
D: TRBD2; J: TRBJ2-3; V: TRBV7-2; size: -; DNA: TGTGCCAGCAGCCCCCCATGGCTAGCGGGGGTAGATACGCAGTATTTT; CDR3: CASSPPWLAGVDTQYF
D: -; J: TRBJ2-2; V: TRBV5-1; size: -; DNA: TGCGCCAGCAGCCTTCCCCCCGGCAGGTCGAACACCGGGGAGCTGTTTTTT; CDR3: CASSLPPGRSNTGELFF
D: -; J: TRBJ1-5; V: TRBV7-8; size: few; DNA: TGTGCCAGCAGCTTGGGGCGGGGAGGCCAGCCCCAGCATTTT; CDR3: CASSLGRGGQPQHF
D: -; J: TRBJ2-7; V: TRBV19; size: -; DNA: TGTGCCAGTAGTCGGTCTAGCGCCTCCTACGAGCAGTACTTC; CDR3: CASSRSSASYEQYF
D: -; J: TRBJ1-2; V: TRBV28; size: -; DNA: TGTGCCAGCTCAGGGGTAGGGTTAGGCTATGGCTACACCTTC; CDR3: CASSGVGLGYGYTF
D: -; J: TRBJ1-4; V: TRBV29-1; size: few; DNA: TGCAGTGGTATGCACCCTGGGGATGAAAAACTGTTTTTT; CDR3: CSGMHPGDEKLFF